Listed here are 13 T cell receptor beta chains from one sample, sequenced in a study of T-cell memory formation after mild COVID-19. TCRdb reprocessed the 5' RACE reads via MiXCR and lists one record per CDR3 protein. This sample has 500,000 to 650,000 distinct CDR3 sequences, with less than 25% found just once. Sequencing was carried out using PBMCs or a T cell subset sorted from them (not recorded which). All receptors come from an adult woman who had mild COVID-19 (a few samples of this study predate the infection). Cell type and time point are not known.

This chain joins TRBV3-1 and TRBJ2-4, with 7 bases fitting TRBD2. The CDR3 length is 15 residues. CDR1 and CDR2 from the germline V gene are LGHDT and YNNKEL (reference sequence). V trimming: 0 bases; J trimming: 9 bases; junction bases outside the gene matches: 8. DNA of the CDR3: TGTGCCAGCAGCCAAGATCTTGGGGGACTAAGCATTCAGTACTTC. Translating gives CASSQDLGGLSIQYF.

This clonotype has a handful of counts. The V call is TRBV20-1, the J call TRBJ1-6, with D possibly TRBD1 on 5 matching bases. There are 18 residues in the CDR3. Trimming left V 3 bases short and J 7 bases short, with 25 bases between. The germline V gene has CDR1 DFQATT and CDR2 SNEGSKA (reference sequence). The CDR3 region is CSARPIVHGGVENSPLHF. In DNA, the CDR3 is TGCAGTGCTAGGCCAATAGTCCACGGGGGAGTGGAAAATTCACCCCTCCACTTT.

The CDR3 protein is CASRPASARDRTGELFF. The CDR3 DNA sequence: TGTGCCAGCAGACCGGCTAGCGCTCGAGATCGGACCGGGGAGCTGTTTTTT. This chain joins TRBV27 and TRBJ2-2, with D perhaps matching TRBD2 (6 bases). CDR3 length equals 17 residues. Germline CDR1 and CDR2: MNHEY and SMNVEV (reference sequence). V shed 6 bases and J shed 5 bases, with 22 bases lying between them.

In this sample, this clonotype turned up a few times. This chain links TRBV3-1 with TRBJ2-7, with 7 bases lining up with TRBD1. The CDR3 consists of 13 residues. V gave up 6 bases and J gave up 2 bases; unmatched junction bases: 4. Germline CDR1 reads LGHDT; CDR2 reads YNNKEL (reference sequence). The CDR3 DNA sequence: TGTGCCAGCAGTCACGGGACAGCCTACGAGCAGTACTTC. Translating it yields CASSHGTAYEQYF.

This clonotype has only a few counts. V is TRBV27 and J is TRBJ2-5; perhaps D is TRBD1 or TRBD2 (6 bases each). The CDR3 covers 14 residues. V was clipped by 6 bases and J by 3 bases, with 14 bases between them. Looked up from germline, CDR1 is MNHEY and CDR2 is SMNVEV (reference sequence). The CDR3 sequence: CASSRLGGKETQYF. Here the CDR3 DNA reads TGTGCCAGCAGCCGCCTGGGGGGCAAAGAGACCCAGTACTTC.

This clonotype was recorded a few times. The CDR3 nucleotides read TGTGCCAGCAACCGGGACGGCTATGGCTACACCTTC. This sequence encodes CASNRDGYGYTF. The genes are TRBV5-6 and TRBJ1-2; tentative D call: TRBD1 (5 bases). The V end lost 6 bases, the J end lost 4 bases, and 10 bases lay between the germline ends. The CDR3 has 12 residues. Germline CDR1 and CDR2: SGHDT and YYEEEE.

The V call is TRBV7-8, the J call TRBJ2-3, with D possibly being TRBD1 or TRBD2 (5 bases each). The CDR3 runs to 15 residues. V shed 5 bases and J shed 6 bases, with 18 bases lying between them. Germline loops: CDR1 SGHVS, CDR2 FQNEAQ. The CDR3 nucleotides read TGTGCCAGCAGCCCCCAAGAGCCGTGGGGGGATACGCAGTATTTT. Its translation: CASSPQEPWGDTQYF.

The genes are TRBV27 and TRBJ1-2, with 9 nucleotides matching TRBD1. The length of the CDR3 is 14 residues. From germline, CDR1 is MNHEY and CDR2 SMNVEV (reference sequence). J lost 5 bases, V lost 5 bases, and 6 bases had no gene match. CDR3 region: CASSQQGALYGYTF. DNA for the CDR3: TGTGCCAGCAGTCAACAGGGGGCATTATATGGCTACACCTTC.

The chain employs TRBV7-9 and TRBJ2-2, with 9 bases lining up with TRBD2. This CDR3 region has 15 residues. Germline V gene lookup returns CDR1 SEHNR and CDR2 FQNEAQ (reference sequence). The J segment lost 4 bases and the V segment lost 6 bases, leaving 6 bases of the junction unmatched. Here the CDR3 reads CASSSSGEGTGELFF. The CDR3 coding sequence is TGTGCCAGCAGTTCTAGCGGGGAAGGCACCGGGGAGCTGTTTTTT.

CDR3 in DNA: TGTGCCAGCAGCGGGGACTCCCCCCCGTACGAGCAGTACTTC. It encodes CASSGDSPPYEQYF. The chain is built from TRBV5-4 and TRBJ2-7, with D perhaps TRBD2 (6 bases). V gave up 4 bases and J gave up 4 bases, with 15 bases separating them. The CDR3 loop spans 14 amino acids. In germline, CDR1 is SGHNT, CDR2 YYREEE (reference sequence). Using reference TRBV5-4 and TRBJ2-7 for the parts outside the CDR3, the full variable domain is ETGVTQSPTHLIKTRGQQVTLRCSSQSGHNTVSWYQQALGQGPQFIFQYYREEENGRGNFPPRFSGLQFPNYSSELNVNALELDDSALYLCASSGDSPPYEQYFGPGTRLTVT.

This sequence joins TRBV24-1 and TRBJ2-3; 8 bases fit TRBD2. The germline gives CDR1 KGHDR, CDR2 SFDVKD. CDR3 length: 15 amino acids. V gave up 7 bases and J gave up 2 bases; unmatched junction bases: 7. CDR3 sequence: CATSVTSGLTDTQYF. CDR3 nucleotides: TGTGCCACCAGCGTTACTAGCGGACTCACAGATACGCAGTATTTT.

The chain recombines TRBV7-3 with TRBJ1-1; the match to TRBD1 covers 7 bases. Per germline, CDR1 SGHTA and CDR2 FQGTGA. The CDR3 is made up of 14 amino acids. V lost 7 bases, J lost 2 bases, and 7 bases stayed unmatched. CDR3 DNA: TGTGCCAGCAAACGACAGGGTTATAACACTGAAGCTTTCTTT. Residues: CASKRQGYNTEAFF. The entire variable domain, with the rest obtained from reference TRBV7-3 and TRBJ1-1, is as follows: GAGVSQTPSNKVTEKGKYVELRCDPISGHTALYWYRQSLGQGPEFLIYFQGTGAADDSGLPNDRFFAVRPEGSVSTLKIQRTERGDSAVYLCASKRQGYNTEAFFGQGTRLTVV.

The chain employs TRBV7-9 and TRBJ2-5, with D unclear. Trimming cost V 2 bases and J 0 bases, with 10 bases left between them. This CDR3 contains 15 residues. Germline CDR1 is SEHNR and CDR2 is FQNEAQ (reference sequence). CDR3 protein: CASSLPRTYQETQYF. The CDR3 DNA is TGTGCCAGCAGCTTACCCCGGACCTACCAAGAGACCCAGTACTTC. The full variable domain, with the rest looked up from reference TRBV7-9 and TRBJ2-5, is DTGVSQNPRHKITKRGQNVTFRCDPISEHNRLYWYRQTLGQGPEFLTYFQNEAQLEKSRLLSDRFSAERPKGSFSTLEIQRTEQGDSAMYLCASSLPRTYQETQYFGPGTRLLVL.